The entry below describes one T cell receptor beta chain. Its antigen remains unidentified. Sequencing was performed with immunoSEQ multiplex PCR; in TCRdb, only in-frame clones are kept and a portion is missing. Of 70,000 to 95,000 clones in the sample, 85% to 95% were seen once. The CDR3 is 14 residues long. V shed 3 bases, J shed 4 bases, and the junction held 2 bases outside the gene matches. CDR1 and CDR2 from the germline V gene are LNHDA and SQIVND (reference sequence). This entry belongs to a study of OX40 agonist ivuxolimab in advanced cancers. Study-wide results and limits: Those patients achieving a partial response at 0.1-3.0 mg/kg showed among the lowest clonal expansion. The specificity for antigen of the expanded peripheral T cells was not determined. Expanded clones were, on average, more numerous in CD8+ T cells than in CD4+.

The input for sequencing was CD4+ or CD8+ T cells sorted from blood, taken in a trial of the OX40 agonist ivuxolimab. This receptor was taken from an adult with an advanced solid tumor such as melanoma, head and neck, liver or kidney cancer. The chain employs TRBV19 and TRBJ2-5; 10 positions agree with TRBD2. The CDR3 DNA sequence: TGTGCCAGTAGTATTACTAGCGGGGTAGAGACCCAGTACTTC. This translates into CASSITSGVETQYF.